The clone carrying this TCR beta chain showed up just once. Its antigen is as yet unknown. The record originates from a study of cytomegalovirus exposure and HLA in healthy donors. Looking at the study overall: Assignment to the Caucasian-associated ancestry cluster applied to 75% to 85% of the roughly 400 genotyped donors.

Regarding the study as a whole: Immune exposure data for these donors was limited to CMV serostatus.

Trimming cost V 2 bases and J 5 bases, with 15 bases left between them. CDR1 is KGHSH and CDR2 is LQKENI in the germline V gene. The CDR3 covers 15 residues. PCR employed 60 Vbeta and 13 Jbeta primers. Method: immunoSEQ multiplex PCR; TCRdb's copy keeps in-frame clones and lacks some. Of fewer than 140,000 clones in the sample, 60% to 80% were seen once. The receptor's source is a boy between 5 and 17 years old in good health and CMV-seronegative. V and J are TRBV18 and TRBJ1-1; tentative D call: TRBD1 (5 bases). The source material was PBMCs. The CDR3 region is CASSPGMGGYTEAFF. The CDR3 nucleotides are TGTGCCAGCTCACCAGGGATGGGGGGATATACTGAAGCTTTCTTT.